This TCR beta chain was sequenced in a study of CD8 T cells in ankylosing spondylitis. Study outcomes and limitations: The authors found the disease-linked clones to be CD8+ and relatively rare in peripheral blood. For ankylosing spondylitis blood, a TCR beta motif of 7 or 8 highly homologous variants appeared characteristic. The authors reported significant enrichment of disease-linked clones in matched ankylosing spondylitis synovial fluid. Earlier studies detected some motif variants in reactive arthritis synovial fluid and blood.

V gave up 6 bases and J gave up 6 bases, with 22 bases separating them. Germline CDR1 reads DFQATT; CDR2 reads SNEGSKA (reference sequence). This CDR3 region has 15 residues. This clonotype showed up just a few times. Its antigen remains unknown. TCR beta libraries were made by quantitative 5'-RACE with molecular barcodes. Using its own MiXCR run on the 5' RACE reads, TCRdb lists one record per CDR3 protein. The sample holds fewer than 500,000 distinct CDR3 sequences, roughly 27% seen once. The sample was blood, either unsorted or a sorted T cell fraction (not recorded which). This receptor was obtained from a male donor with ankylosing spondylitis. This chain connects TRBV20-1 to TRBJ2-3, with D possibly matching TRBD2 (5 bases). The CDR3 loop is CSAANLALAWDTQYF. DNA for the CDR3: TGCAGTGCCGCCAACCTAGCTCTCGCGTGGGATACGCAGTATTTT.